The 19 T cell receptor beta chains below all came from one sample that was sequenced in a study of response to subunit inactivated influenza vaccine. A single record per CDR3 protein comes from TCRdb applying MiXCR to the RT-PCR reads. The table includes approximately 300,000 distinct CDR3 sequences, roughly 22% detected once. This material consisted of PBMCs from blood, taken less than 22 months after vaccination. The receptors stem from a man between 50 and 69 years old who received an inactivated influenza vaccine.

This clonotype was seen a single time. The J gene is TRBJ2-6, the V gene TRBV6-5; no definite D call. Germline values: CDR1 MNHEY, CDR2 SVGAGI. The V gene lost 0 bases and the J gene lost 0 bases, with 6 bases spanning the gap. This CDR3 has 16 amino acids. CDR3 DNA: TGTGCCAGCAGTTACTCTGATATCTCTGGGGCCAACGTCCTGACTTTC. Translation: CASSYSDISGANVLTF.

This clonotype has at least ten counts. This sequence joins TRBV27 and TRBJ2-7; D is undetermined. CDR1 MNHEY and CDR2 SMNVEV come from the germline V gene (reference sequence). The CDR3 runs to 15 residues. Trimming took 8 bases from V and 2 from J, leaving 19 bases between them. Here the CDR3 DNA reads TGTGCCAGCTGCCCTGGATTGCCGGCAGCCTACGAGCAGTACTTC. Translating it yields CASCPGLPAAYEQYF.

DNA for the CDR3: TGTGCCATCAGTCCTTCCTCGTGGGCAGATACGCAGTATTTT. It translates to CAISPSSWADTQYF. The gene calls are TRBV10-3 and TRBJ2-3; D unclear. With 5 bases removed from V and 4 bases from J, the gap between germline ends came to 13 bases. From germline, CDR1 is ENHRY and CDR2 SYGVKD. This CDR3 spans 14 amino acids.

This clonotype was seen a handful of times. V and J are TRBV19 and TRBJ1-2, with TRBD1 matching 7 bases. V lost 2 bases and J lost 4; bases outside the gene matches: 1. The CDR3 is 13 amino acids. The germline CDR1 and CDR2 sequences are LNHDA and SQIVND (reference sequence). This CDR3 is CASSIRDSYGYTF. DNA of the CDR3: TGTGCCAGTAGTATAAGGGACAGCTATGGCTACACCTTC.

The table lists this clonotype with many counts. The chain combines TRBV6-2 or TRBV6-3 with TRBJ1-1; TRBD1 might be the D (5 bases). V was pared by 6 bases and J by 0 bases, with 14 bases between. CDR3 length equals 15 residues. Per germline, CDR1 MNHEY and CDR2 SVGEGT. The CDR3 reads CASSPGRIMNTEAFF. The CDR3 bases are TGTGCCAGCAGCCCGGGACGGATAATGAACACTGAAGCTTTCTTT.

In this sample, this clonotype turned up many times. The chain uses TRBV15 and TRBJ1-5; D gene uncertain. Germline CDR1 reads LNHNV; CDR2 reads YYDKDF (reference sequence). The V end lost 0 bases, the J end lost 7 bases, and 10 bases lay between the germline ends. This CDR3 contains 14 residues. CDR3 nucleotides: TGTGCCACCAGCAGAGATATCGTCGGCCAGCCCCAGCATTTT. Translating it yields CATSRDIVGQPQHF.

The V call is TRBV5-1, the J call TRBJ1-4; D gene ambiguous. V lost 0 bases, J lost 7 bases, and 7 bases lay in between. The CDR3 is 13 residues long. Looked up from germline, CDR1 is SGHRS and CDR2 is YFSETQ. DNA of the CDR3: TGCGCCAGCAGCTTGGTTCCGGGTGAAAAACTGTTTTTT. As protein: CASSLVPGEKLFF.

CDR3 loop: CSASDPLTYNEQFF. For the CDR3, the DNA is TGCAGTGCGAGTGATCCCTTGACTTACAATGAGCAGTTCTTC. This sequence joins TRBV20-1 and TRBJ2-1; no reliable D call. The CDR3 is made up of 14 amino acids. Trimming removed 6 bases from V and 4 bases from J, with 16 bases in between. Per the germline V gene, CDR1 is DFQATT and CDR2 is SNEGSKA (reference sequence).

CDR3 sequence reads: CSASIGTRTDTQYF. In DNA form, the CDR3 reads TGCAGTGCTAGTATCGGCACCCGCACAGATACGCAGTATTTT. The gene calls are TRBV20-1 and TRBJ2-3; D gene uncertain. This CDR3 is built from 14 residues. Germline values: CDR1 DFQATT, CDR2 SNEGSKA (reference sequence). V shed 3 bases and J shed 1 base, with 11 bases lying between them.

This clonotype was detected only a few times. This rearrangement joins TRBV30 to TRBJ2-2; D is perhaps TRBD1 (6 bases). The CDR3 contains 16 residues. Germline V gene data show CDR1 as GTSNPN and CDR2 as SVGIG (reference sequence). V was clipped by 5 bases and J by 4 bases, with 20 bases between them. CDR3 in DNA: TGTGCCTGGGGGACACAGAGGGTTTTGGTCACCGGGGAGCTGTTTTTT. Its protein product is CAWGTQRVLVTGELFF.

This clonotype has only a few counts. J is TRBJ1-2 and V is TRBV7-9, with D perhaps TRBD1 (6 bases). The CDR3 extends over 16 amino acids. Germline V gene sequence: CDR1 SEHNR, CDR2 FQNEAQ (reference sequence). The V gene lost 4 bases and the J gene lost 3 bases, with 18 bases spanning the gap. CDR3 sequence (DNA): TGTGCCAGCAGCTCAAGCAATTACAGGGTCGACTATGGCTACACCTTC. Residues: CASSSSNYRVDYGYTF.

This clonotype came up a few times. The rearrangement joins TRBV20-1 to TRBJ1-4, with 7 bases matching TRBD1. The CDR3 runs to 14 residues. V shed 4 bases and J 7 bases; nucleotides not matched to a gene: 9. Germline V lookup: CDR1 DFQATT, CDR2 SNEGSKA (reference sequence). CDR3 nucleotides: TGCAGTGCTAATAAACCAGGGGGAGGTGAAAAACTGTTTTTT. Translating it yields CSANKPGGGEKLFF.

This clonotype was picked up many times. V usage is TRBV7-9 and J usage is TRBJ2-7; perhaps TRBD1 as D (5 bases). The V gene lost 1 base and the J gene lost 5 bases, with 9 bases spanning the gap. Germline V gives CDR1 SEHNR, CDR2 FQNEAQ (reference sequence). This CDR3 is built from 13 residues. CDR3 residues: CASSLEQGNEQYF. In DNA form, the CDR3 reads TGTGCCAGCAGCTTAGAGCAGGGCAACGAGCAGTACTTC.

The rearrangement joins TRBV4-1 to TRBJ2-4, with TRBD2 matching 7 bases. V lost 2 bases to trimming and J lost 2 bases; unmatched junction nucleotides: 9. Germline CDR1 reads MGHRA; CDR2 reads YSYEKL. This CDR3 has 17 residues. The CDR3 bases are TGCGCCAGCAGCCAATACTCGGCCGGGGGGTCCAAAAACATTCAGTACTTC. Amino acid sequence: CASSQYSAGGSKNIQYF.

The rearrangement joins TRBV20-1 to TRBJ2-7; the D call may be TRBD1 or TRBD2 (5 bases each). Germline V CDR1 and CDR2: DFQATT, SNEGSKA (reference sequence). Trimming shortened V by 3 bases and J by 0 bases, and 12 bases separated the two germline ends. This CDR3 has 14 amino acids. The CDR3 sequence is CSASVSGSSYEQYF. The CDR3 DNA is TGCAGTGCTAGTGTCTCAGGGAGCTCCTACGAGCAGTACTTC.

This chain links TRBV5-1 with TRBJ1-1; D may be TRBD1 (5 bases). There are 17 residues in the CDR3. CDR1 is SGHRS, CDR2 YFSETQ, per germline. V dropped 4 bases and J dropped 4 bases, with 23 bases sitting between them. In DNA form, the CDR3 reads TGCGCCAGCAGCCTCACCCCGGGGCAGAGCGGCGGCACTGAAGCTTTCTTT. Translated: CASSLTPGQSGGTEAFF.

The sample holds a few counts of this clonotype. This chain uses TRBV11-2 with TRBJ2-5; 8 positions agree with TRBD1. The CDR3 is 16 amino acids. V trimming: 4 bases; J trimming: 4 bases; junction bases outside the gene matches: 11. Germline V gene sequence: CDR1 SGHAT, CDR2 FQNNGV. The CDR3 is CASSSARNRGVETQYF. In DNA form, the CDR3 reads TGTGCCAGCAGCTCCGCCCGTAACAGGGGGGTAGAGACCCAGTACTTC.

With respect to this clonotype: One end of the junction varies from germline; a read error may be responsible. J is TRBJ2-7 and V is TRBV3-1; D is perhaps TRBD1 (5 bases). Per germline, CDR1 LGHDT and CDR2 YNNKEL (reference sequence). The CDR3 contains 12 residues. CDR3 in DNA: TGTGCCATCAGCCCAGGGTTTTACGAGCAGTACTTC. Its protein product is CAISPGFYEQYF.

This clonotype has a handful of counts. The chain employs TRBV2 and TRBJ1-5, with D perhaps TRBD1 (5 bases). The germline V gene encodes CDR1 SNHLY and CDR2 FYNNEI. V was clipped by 7 bases and J by 4 bases, with 17 bases between them. This CDR3 comprises 15 residues. CDR3 protein: CASKVRPGINQPQHF. CDR3 nucleotides: TGTGCCAGCAAGGTTAGGCCAGGGATTAATCAGCCCCAGCATTTT.